This T cell receptor beta chain derives from a study of metastatic and nonmetastatic thyroid tumors. Study overall: For malignant and benign thyroid patients, tumor or nodule tissue and blood were the sources whose repertoires were compared.

Treatment of any kind had been given to no patient before thyroid surgery. CDR1 is MNHEY, CDR2 SVGEGT, per germline. This CDR3 has 16 residues. V was cut by 4 bases and J by 5 bases, with 17 bases left in between. In the original processing: The study's classifier, a distant-metastasis tool for papillary thyroid cancer, was built using CDR3 differences across clinicopathological groups. From the PCR reads, TCRdb re-called clones with MiXCR. None of the V and J calls come from the authors' own analysis; TCRdb made them. The data contain some 18,000 clones, around 40% of them singletons. This clone turned up a few times. Its antigen is as yet unknown. Study conclusions and caveats: Relative to benign nodules, malignant thyroid tumors were reportedly characterized by significantly elevated TCR beta diversity in blood and tumor.

Material: tumor tissue. The sequence was collected from a female donor with papillary thyroid cancer or a benign thyroid nodule (not recorded which). Some clones in this sample may be carry-over from other donors' samples. This rearrangement joins TRBV6-2 or TRBV6-3 to TRBJ2-2, with D tentatively TRBD1 (6 bases). The CDR3 nucleotides are TGTGCCAGCAGTTGGGGGCTACCAAGAGAAACCGGGGAGCTGTTTTTT. Its protein is CASSWGLPRETGELFF.